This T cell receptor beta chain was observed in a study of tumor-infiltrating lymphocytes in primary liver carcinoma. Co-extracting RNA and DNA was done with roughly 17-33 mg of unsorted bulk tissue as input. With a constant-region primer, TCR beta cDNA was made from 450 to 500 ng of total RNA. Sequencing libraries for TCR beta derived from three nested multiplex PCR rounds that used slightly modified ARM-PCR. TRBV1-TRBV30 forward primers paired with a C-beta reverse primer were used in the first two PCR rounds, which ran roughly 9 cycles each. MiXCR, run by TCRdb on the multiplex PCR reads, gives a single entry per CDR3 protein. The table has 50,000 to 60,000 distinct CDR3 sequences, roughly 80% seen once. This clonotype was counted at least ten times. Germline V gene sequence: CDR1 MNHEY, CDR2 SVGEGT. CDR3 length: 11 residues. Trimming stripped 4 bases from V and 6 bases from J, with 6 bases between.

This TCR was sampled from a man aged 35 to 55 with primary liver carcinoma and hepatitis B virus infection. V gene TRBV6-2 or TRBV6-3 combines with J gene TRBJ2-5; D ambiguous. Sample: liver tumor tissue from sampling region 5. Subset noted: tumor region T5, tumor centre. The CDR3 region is CASSSVQTQYF. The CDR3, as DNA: TGTGCCAGCAGTTCCGTCCAGACCCAGTACTTC.